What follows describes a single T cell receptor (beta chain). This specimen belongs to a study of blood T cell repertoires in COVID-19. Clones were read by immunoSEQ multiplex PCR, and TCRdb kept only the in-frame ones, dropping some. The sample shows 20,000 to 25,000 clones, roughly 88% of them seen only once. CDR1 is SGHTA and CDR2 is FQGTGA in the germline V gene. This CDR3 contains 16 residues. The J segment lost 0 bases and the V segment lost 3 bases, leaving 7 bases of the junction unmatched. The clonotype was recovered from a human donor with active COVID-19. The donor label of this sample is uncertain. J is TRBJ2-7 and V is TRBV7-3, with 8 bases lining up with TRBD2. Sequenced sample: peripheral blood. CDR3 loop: CASSFCLGTSSYEQYF. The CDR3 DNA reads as TGTGCCAGCAGCTTTTGTCTAGGGACTAGCTCCTACGAGCAGTACTTC. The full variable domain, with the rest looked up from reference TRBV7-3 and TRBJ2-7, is GAGVSQTPSNKVTEKGKYVELRCDPISGHTALYWYRQSLGQGPEFLIYFQGTGAADDSGLPNDRFFAVRPEGSVSTLKIQRTERGDSAVYLCASSFCLGTSSYEQYFGPGTRLTVT.